Listed below are T cell receptor beta chains from one sample, sequenced in a study of shared clonotypes between healthy human individuals. This table comes from immunoSEQ multiplex PCR, and its TCRdb copy is limited to in-frame clones, with some not included. The data contain 740,000 or so clones, roughly 72% of them singletons. Sequenced sample: memory CD4+ T cells sorted from blood. The origin of the receptors is a woman aged 25 to 39 in good health. Each CDR3 is given with its conserved first and last residue. Fields, in order: D gene, J gene, clone size, V gene, CDR3 DNA, CDR3 protein. D genes are given only for firm matches. Rows give clone size only sometimes, using once, few, many, or a class for an expanded clone.

TRBD2 | TRBJ2-7 | . | TRBV5-1 | TGCGCCAGCAGCCGGGGACTAGCGGGAGAGTGGGACGTTTACGAGCAGTACTTC | CASSRGLAGEWDVYEQYF
. | TRBJ2-2 | few | TRBV7-6 | TGTGCCAGCAGCCGCGGGACTTCCGGGACCGGGGAGCTGTTTTTT | CASSRGTSGTGELFF
TRBD1 | TRBJ1-2 | . | TRBV5-4 | TGTGCCAGCAGCTCGCAGGGACAGGCCCGCTATGGCTACACCTTC | CASSSQGQARYGYTF
TRBD1 | TRBJ2-7 | . | TRBV6-5 | TGTGCCAGCAGTCCAGCCGGGACAGACTTCTACGAGCAGTACTTC | CASSPAGTDFYEQYF
. | TRBJ1-2 | . | TRBV30 | TGTGCCTGGAGTGTACTTCCCCAGGGGAGCTACACCTTC | CAWSVLPQGSYTF
TRBD2 | TRBJ2-7 | . | TRBV28 | TGTGCCAGCAGTTTATCCAGGACTAGAGACTCCTACGAGCAGTACTTC | CASSLSRTRDSYEQYF
. | TRBJ1-4 | . | TRBV5-1 | TGCGCCAGCAGCCCGGCCCGGGGGACCGCAAGTAATGAAAAACTGTTTTTT | CASSPARGTASNEKLFF
. | TRBJ1-2 | few | TRBV19 | TGTGCCAGTAGGCAGGTGAACTATGGCTACACCTTC | CASRQVNYGYTF
TRBD1 | TRBJ1-5 | many | TRBV6-6 | TGTGCCAGCAGTCGACAGGGGGCGTCCGGTCAGCCCCAGCATTTT | CASSRQGASGQPQHF
. | TRBJ2-1 | . | TRBV6-5 | TGTGCCAGCAGTTACGGAGGCGGGACCATATACAATGAGCAGTTCTTC | CASSYGGGTIYNEQFF
. | TRBJ2-1 | many | TRBV30 | TGTGCCTGGAGGCTAGGCACCCACAATGAGCAGTTCTTC | CAWRLGTHNEQFF
TRBD1 | TRBJ1-1 | . | TRBV18 | TGTGCCAGCTCACTTGAAACAGGGGGACATATTGAAGCTTTCTTT | CASSLETGGHIEAFF
. | TRBJ1-4 | . | TRBV13 | TGTGCCAGCAGCTTGAGAGAGGGAGGTATCGGGGAAAAACTGTTTTTT | CASSLREGGIGEKLFF
. | TRBJ2-7 | . | TRBV19 | TGTGCCAGTAGTATAGATCGAAGAACCTACGAGCAGTACTTC | CASSIDRRTYEQYF
. | TRBJ2-7 | once | TRBV28 | TGTGCCAGCAGTCGGACCGACTCCTACGAGCAGTACTTC | CASSRTDSYEQYF
. | TRBJ1-1 | once | TRBV6-5 | TGTGCCAGCAGTTACGGGGGAGCTGACACTGAAGCTTTCTTT | CASSYGGADTEAFF
. | TRBJ1-1 | . | TRBV7-9 | TGTGCCAGCAGCCAGGGACTCCGGAACACTGAAGCTTTCTTT | CASSQGLRNTEAFF
TRBD2 | TRBJ2-1 | . | TRBV9 | TGTGCCAGCAGCGTAGGCACTAGCGGGAGGGGTAATGAGCAGTTCTTC | CASSVGTSGRGNEQFF
TRBD1 | TRBJ1-4 | . | TRBV7-9 | TGTGCCAGCAGCGTGGGACAGCTAAGGGGGGCAACTAATGAAAAACTGTTTTTT | CASSVGQLRGATNEKLFF
TRBD1 | TRBJ1-1 | few | TRBV18 | TGTGCCAGCTCACGCAGGGGGCGCGAGACTGAAGCTTTCTTT | CASSRRGRETEAFF
. | TRBJ1-1 | . | TRBV7-2 | TGTGCCAGCAGCTTAGCAGGGTTGAACACTGAAGCTTTCTTT | CASSLAGLNTEAFF
. | TRBJ2-4 | . | TRBV6-6 | TGTGCCAGCAGTGTAGCGGAGCTAGCCAAAAACATTCAGTACTTC | CASSVAELAKNIQYF